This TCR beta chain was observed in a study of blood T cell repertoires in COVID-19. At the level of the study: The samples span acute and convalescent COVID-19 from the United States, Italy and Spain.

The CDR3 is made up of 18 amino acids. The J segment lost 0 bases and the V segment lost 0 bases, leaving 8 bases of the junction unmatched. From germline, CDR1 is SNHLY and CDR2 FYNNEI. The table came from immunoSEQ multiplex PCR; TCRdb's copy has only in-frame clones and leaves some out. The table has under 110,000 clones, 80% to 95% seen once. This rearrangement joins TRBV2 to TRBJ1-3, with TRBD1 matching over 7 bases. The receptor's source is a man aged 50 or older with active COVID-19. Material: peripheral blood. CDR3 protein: CASSEALPGQFSGNTIYF. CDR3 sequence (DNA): TGTGCCAGCAGTGAAGCGCTTCCGGGACAGTTCTCTGGAAACACCATATATTTT.